These T cell receptor beta chains were read from a single sample in a study of breast tumors, draining lymph nodes, adjacent tissues. MiXCR was run by TCRdb on the multiplex PCR reads, yielding one entry per CDR3 protein. The repertoire holds about 200,000 distinct CDR3 sequences, with 34% as singletons. Sequenced: axillary lymph node tissue. All receptors come from a female donor with breast cancer. Some clones in this sample may be carry-over from other donors' samples. The conserved cysteine and the conserved F or W are not part of the CDR3 here.

V	J	CDR3
TRBV4-1	TRBJ2-7	ASSLRDRVDEQY
TRBV2	TRBJ1-2	ASSARDRDGYT
TRBV24-1	TRBJ2-3	ATSDRRVLSTDTQY
TRBV6-6	TRBJ2-3	ASRSTSTDTQY
TRBV6-1	TRBJ1-6	ASSEHSPLH
TRBV2	TRBJ1-6	ASSVRGPSPLH
TRBV7-8	TRBJ1-5	ASSWTGTRNQPQH
TRBV4-1	TRBJ2-7	ASSQGRGTYEQY
TRBV19	TRBJ1-4	ASTNRATNEKLF
TRBV18	TRBJ1-4	ASSPYRGENEKLF
TRBV7-6	TRBJ1-3	ASSLGQASGNTIY
TRBV7-9	TRBJ1-1	ASSPSGRPNTEAF
TRBV14	TRBJ2-3	ASSQVTAGRWWDTQY
TRBV5-4	TRBJ2-5	AFEGRGRGVETQY
TRBV7-9	TRBJ1-2	ASSLAQTVRSGYP
TRBV7-2	TRBJ1-3	ASSLARTPPKSGNTIY
TRBV5-1	TRBJ2-2	ASSLAGVGELF
TRBV5-5	TRBJ2-3	ASSRISGGASTDTQY
TRBV7-2	TRBJ1-5	ATTAGLHSNQPQH
TRBV6-5	TRBJ2-4	ARRLAGLLAKNIQY
TRBV5-1	TRBJ2-5	ASSLIPSGTQY
TRBV2	TRBJ1-2	ASSADSKGYGYT
TRBV12-3/TRBV12-4	TRBJ1-6	ASRIRLAGENSPLH
TRBV4-1	TRBJ2-5	ASSQVPSGAETQY
TRBV25-1	TRBJ1-5	ASSARGQFNQPQH
TRBV5-1	TRBJ2-2	ASSLYPEGANTGELF
TRBV7-9	TRBJ1-2	ASSLVNEQGGGYT
TRBV5-4	TRBJ1-4	ASSYRTATNEKLF
TRBV29-1	TRBJ2-7	SVTGLAGVYEQY
TRBV12-3/TRBV12-4	TRBJ1-5	ASSFKAGGGQPQH
TRBV9	TRBJ2-7	ASSPRGRDRGAYEQY